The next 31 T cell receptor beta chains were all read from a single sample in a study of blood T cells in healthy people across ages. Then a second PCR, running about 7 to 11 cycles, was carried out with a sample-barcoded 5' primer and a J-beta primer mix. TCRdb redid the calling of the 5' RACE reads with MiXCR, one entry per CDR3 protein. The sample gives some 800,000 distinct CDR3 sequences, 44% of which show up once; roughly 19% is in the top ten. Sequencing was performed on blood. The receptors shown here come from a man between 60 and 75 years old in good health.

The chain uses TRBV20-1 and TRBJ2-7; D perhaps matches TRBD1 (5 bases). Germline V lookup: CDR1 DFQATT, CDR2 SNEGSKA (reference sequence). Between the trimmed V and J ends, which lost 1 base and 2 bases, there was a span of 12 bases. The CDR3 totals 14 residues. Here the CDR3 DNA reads TGCAGTGCTAGAGTCCCCCAGGGTGCCTACGAGCAGTACTTC. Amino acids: CSARVPQGAYEQYF.

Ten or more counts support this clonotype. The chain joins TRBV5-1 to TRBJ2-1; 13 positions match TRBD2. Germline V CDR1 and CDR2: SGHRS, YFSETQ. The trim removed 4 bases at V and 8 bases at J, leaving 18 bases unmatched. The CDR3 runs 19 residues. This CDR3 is CASSIGELAGGPFLDEQFF. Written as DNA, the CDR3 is TGCGCCAGCAGCATCGGGGAACTAGCGGGGGGGCCGTTCTTAGATGAGCAGTTCTTC.

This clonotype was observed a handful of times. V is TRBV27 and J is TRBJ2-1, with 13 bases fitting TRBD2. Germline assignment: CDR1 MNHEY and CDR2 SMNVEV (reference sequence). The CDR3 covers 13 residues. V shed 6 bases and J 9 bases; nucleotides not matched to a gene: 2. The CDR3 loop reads CASRGLAGIEQFF. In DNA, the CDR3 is TGTGCCAGCAGGGGACTAGCGGGGATTGAGCAGTTCTTC.

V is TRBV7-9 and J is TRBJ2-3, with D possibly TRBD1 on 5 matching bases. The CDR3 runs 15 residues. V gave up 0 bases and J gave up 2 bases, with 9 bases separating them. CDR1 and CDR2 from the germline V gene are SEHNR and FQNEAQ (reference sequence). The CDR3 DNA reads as TGTGCCAGCAGCTTAGCAGGGGCCACCACAGATACGCAGTATTTT. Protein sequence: CASSLAGATTDTQYF.

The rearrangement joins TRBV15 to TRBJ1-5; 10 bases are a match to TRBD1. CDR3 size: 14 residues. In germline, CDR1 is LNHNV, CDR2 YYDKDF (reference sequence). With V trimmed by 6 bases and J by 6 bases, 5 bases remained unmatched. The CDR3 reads CATSRDRGGQPQHF. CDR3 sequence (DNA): TGTGCCACCAGTAGGGACAGGGGTGGTCAGCCCCAGCATTTT. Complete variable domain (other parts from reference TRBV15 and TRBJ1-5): DAMVIQNPRYQVTQFGKPVTLSCSQTLNHNVMYWYQQKSSQAPKLLFHYYDKDFNNEADTPDNFQSRRPNTSFCFLDIRSPGLGDTAMYLCATSRDRGGQPQHFGDGTRLSIL.

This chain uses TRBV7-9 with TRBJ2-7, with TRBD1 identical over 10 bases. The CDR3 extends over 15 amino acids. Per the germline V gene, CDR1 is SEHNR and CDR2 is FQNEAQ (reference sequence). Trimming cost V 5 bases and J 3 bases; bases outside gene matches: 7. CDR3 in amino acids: CASSVLGQGIYEQYF. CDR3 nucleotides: TGTGCCAGCAGCGTTTTGGGACAGGGGATCTACGAGCAGTACTTC.

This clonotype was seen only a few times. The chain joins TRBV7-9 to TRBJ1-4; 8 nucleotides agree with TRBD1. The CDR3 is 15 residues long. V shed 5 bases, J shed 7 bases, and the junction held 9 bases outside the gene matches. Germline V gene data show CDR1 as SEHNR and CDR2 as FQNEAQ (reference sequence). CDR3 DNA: TGTGCCAGCAGCCCCCGGGGACAGGAGCTTGAAAAACTGTTTTTT. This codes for CASSPRGQELEKLFF.

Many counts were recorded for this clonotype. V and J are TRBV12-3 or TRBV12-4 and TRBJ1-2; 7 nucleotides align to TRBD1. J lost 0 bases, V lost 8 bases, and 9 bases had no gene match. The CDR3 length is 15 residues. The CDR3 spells CASSRAGGSNYGYTF. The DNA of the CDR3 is TGTGCCAGCTCCCGTGCAGGGGGGTCTAACTATGGCTACACCTTC.

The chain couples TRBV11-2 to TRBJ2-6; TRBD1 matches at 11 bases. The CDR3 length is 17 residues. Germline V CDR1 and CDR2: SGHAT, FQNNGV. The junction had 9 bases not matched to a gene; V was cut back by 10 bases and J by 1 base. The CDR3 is CATIPGQGVSGANVLTF. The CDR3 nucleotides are TGTGCCACCATCCCGGGACAGGGGGTTTCTGGGGCCAACGTCCTGACTTTC.

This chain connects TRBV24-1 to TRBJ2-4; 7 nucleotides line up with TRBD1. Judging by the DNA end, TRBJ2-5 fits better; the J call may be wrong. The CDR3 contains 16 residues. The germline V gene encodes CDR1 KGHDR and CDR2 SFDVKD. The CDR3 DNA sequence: TGTGCCACCAGTGACCCCGGGACAGCATGGGGAGAGACCCAGTACTTC. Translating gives CATSDPGTAWGETQYF.

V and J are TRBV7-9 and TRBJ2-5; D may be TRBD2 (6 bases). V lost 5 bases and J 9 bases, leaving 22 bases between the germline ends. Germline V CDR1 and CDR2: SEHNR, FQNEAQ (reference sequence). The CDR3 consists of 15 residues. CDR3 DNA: TGTGCCAGCAGCACAAGACTAGATTTGGACGAGGCCCAGTACTTC. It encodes CASSTRLDLDEAQYF.

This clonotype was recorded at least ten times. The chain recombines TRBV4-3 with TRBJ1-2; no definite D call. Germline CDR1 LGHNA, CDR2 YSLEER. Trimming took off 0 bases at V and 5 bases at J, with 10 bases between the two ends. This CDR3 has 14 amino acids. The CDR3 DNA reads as TGCGCCAGCAGCCAAGATCTTGCGGAGTATGGCTACACCTTC. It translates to CASSQDLAEYGYTF.

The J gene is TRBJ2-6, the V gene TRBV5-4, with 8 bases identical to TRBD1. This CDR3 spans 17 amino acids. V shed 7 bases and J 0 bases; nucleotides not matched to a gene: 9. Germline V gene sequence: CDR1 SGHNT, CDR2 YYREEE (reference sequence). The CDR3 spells CASSGQGSLSGANVLTF. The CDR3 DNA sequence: TGTGCCAGCTCAGGACAGGGATCCCTCTCTGGGGCCAACGTCCTGACTTTC.

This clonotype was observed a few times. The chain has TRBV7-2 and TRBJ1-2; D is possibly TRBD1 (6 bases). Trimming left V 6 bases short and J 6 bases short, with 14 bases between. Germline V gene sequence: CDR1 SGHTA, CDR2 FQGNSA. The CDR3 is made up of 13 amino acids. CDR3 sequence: CASRSRGTNGYTF. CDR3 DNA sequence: TGTGCCAGCAGGTCCAGGGGAACCAATGGCTACACCTTC.

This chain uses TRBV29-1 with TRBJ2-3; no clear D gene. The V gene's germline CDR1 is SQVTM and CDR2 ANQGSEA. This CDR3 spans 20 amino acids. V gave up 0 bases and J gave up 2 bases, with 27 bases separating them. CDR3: CSVEDPRPHGIAQHTDTQYF. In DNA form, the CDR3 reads TGCAGCGTTGAAGACCCTAGGCCCCATGGAATTGCCCAACACACAGATACGCAGTATTTT.

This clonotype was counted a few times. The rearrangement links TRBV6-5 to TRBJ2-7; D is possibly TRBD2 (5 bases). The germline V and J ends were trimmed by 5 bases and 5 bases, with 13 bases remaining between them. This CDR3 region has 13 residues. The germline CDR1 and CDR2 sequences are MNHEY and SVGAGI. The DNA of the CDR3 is TGTGCCAGCAGTGCCACTAGGGTGGACGAGCAGTACTTC. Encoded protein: CASSATRVDEQYF.

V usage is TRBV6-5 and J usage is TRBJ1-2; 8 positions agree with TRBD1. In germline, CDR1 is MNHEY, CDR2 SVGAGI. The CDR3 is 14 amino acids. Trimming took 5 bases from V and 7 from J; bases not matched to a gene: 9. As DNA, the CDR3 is TGTGCCAGCAGTGACGACCGACAGGGGTCTGGCTACACCTTC. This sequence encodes CASSDDRQGSGYTF.

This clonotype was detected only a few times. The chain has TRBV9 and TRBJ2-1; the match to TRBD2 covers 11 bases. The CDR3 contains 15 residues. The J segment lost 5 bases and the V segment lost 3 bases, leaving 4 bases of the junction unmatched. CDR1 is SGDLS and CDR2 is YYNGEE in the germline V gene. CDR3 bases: TGTGCCAGCAGCGATAGCGGGGGGGCCCACAATGAGCAGTTCTTC. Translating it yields CASSDSGGAHNEQFF.

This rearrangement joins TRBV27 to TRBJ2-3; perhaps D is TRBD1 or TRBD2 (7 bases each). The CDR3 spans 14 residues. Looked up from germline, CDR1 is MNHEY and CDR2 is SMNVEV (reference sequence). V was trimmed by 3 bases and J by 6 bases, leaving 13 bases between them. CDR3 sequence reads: CASSFRQGGDTQYF. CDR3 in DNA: TGTGCCAGCAGTTTCCGACAGGGAGGGGATACGCAGTATTTT.

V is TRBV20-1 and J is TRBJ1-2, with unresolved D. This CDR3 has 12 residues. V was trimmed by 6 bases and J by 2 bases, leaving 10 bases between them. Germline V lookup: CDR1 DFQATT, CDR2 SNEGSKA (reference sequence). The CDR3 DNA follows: TGCAGTGCGATAGACGGGAACTATGGCTACACCTTC. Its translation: CSAIDGNYGYTF.

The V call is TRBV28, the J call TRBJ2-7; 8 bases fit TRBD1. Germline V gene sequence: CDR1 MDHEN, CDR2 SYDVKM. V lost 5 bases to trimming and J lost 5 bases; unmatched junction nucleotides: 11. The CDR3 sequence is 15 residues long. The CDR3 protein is CASSRTRTGSNEQYF. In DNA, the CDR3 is TGTGCCAGCAGTCGCACCCGGACAGGGAGCAACGAGCAGTACTTC.

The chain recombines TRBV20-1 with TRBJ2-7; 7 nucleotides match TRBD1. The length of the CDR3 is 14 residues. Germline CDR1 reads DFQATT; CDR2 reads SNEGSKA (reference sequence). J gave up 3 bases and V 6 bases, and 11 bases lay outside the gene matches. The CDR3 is CSARVGQMFYEQYF. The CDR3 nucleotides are TGCAGTGCCAGGGTGGGACAGATGTTCTACGAGCAGTACTTC.

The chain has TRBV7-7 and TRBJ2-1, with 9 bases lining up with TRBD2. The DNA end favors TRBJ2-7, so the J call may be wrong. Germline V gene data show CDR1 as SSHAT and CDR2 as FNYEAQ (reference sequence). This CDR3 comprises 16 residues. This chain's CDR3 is CASSLGAGGRYNEQYF. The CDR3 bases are TGTGCCAGCAGCTTAGGAGCGGGGGGCCGCTACAATGAGCAGTACTTC.

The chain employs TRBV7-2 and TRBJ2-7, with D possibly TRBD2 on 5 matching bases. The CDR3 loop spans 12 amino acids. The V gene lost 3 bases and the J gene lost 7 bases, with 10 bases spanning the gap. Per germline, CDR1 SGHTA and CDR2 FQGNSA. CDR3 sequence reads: CASSFLEGEQYF. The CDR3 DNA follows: TGTGCCAGCAGCTTCCTCGAGGGAGAGCAGTACTTC.

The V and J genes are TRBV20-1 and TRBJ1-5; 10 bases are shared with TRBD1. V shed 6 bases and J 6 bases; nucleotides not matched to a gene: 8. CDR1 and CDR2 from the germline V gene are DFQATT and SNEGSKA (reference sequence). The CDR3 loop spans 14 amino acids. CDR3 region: CSARQGASTQPQHF. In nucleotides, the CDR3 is TGCAGTGCAAGACAGGGGGCGAGTACTCAGCCCCAGCATTTT.

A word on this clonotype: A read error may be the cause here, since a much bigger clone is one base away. CDR3 in amino acids: CSVERGAAGPYNEQYF. The DNA of the CDR3 is TGCAGCGTTGAAAGGGGCGCGGCGGGGCCTTACAATGAGCAGTACTTC. The rearrangement joins TRBV29-1 to TRBJ2-1, with D possibly being TRBD2 (6 bases). The DNA end is more similar to TRBJ2-7, so the J call may be wrong. From germline, CDR1 is SQVTM and CDR2 ANQGSEA. The CDR3 totals 16 residues.

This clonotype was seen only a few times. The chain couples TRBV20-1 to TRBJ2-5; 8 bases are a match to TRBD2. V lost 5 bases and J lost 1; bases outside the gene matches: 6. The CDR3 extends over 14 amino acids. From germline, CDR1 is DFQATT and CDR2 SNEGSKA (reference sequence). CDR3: CSAGLAGRQETQYF. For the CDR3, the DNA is TGCAGTGCTGGATTAGCGGGGCGCCAAGAGACCCAGTACTTC.

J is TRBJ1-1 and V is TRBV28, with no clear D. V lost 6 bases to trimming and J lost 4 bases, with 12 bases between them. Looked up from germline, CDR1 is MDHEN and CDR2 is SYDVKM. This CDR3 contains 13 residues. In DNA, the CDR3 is TGTGCCAGCAGGGTCGGGGTGGGCACTGAAGCTTTCTTT. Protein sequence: CASRVGVGTEAFF.

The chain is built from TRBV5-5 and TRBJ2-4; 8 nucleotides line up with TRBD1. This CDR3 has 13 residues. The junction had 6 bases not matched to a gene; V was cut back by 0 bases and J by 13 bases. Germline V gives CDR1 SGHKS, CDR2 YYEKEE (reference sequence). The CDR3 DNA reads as TGTGCCAGCAGCTTGGGGACAGGGTGGGAGCAGTACTTC. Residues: CASSLGTGWEQYF. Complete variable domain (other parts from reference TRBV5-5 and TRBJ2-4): DAGVTQSPTHLIKTRGQQVTLRCSPISGHKSVSWYQQVLGQGPQFIFQYYEKEERGRGNFPDRFSARQFPNYSSELNVNALLLGDSALYLCASSLGTGWEQYFGAGTRLSVL.

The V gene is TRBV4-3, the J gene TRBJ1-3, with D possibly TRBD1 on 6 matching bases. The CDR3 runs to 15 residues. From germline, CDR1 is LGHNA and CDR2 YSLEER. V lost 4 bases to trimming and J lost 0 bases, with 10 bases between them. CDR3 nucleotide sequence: TGCGCCAGCAGCCTTGACAGGTTCTCTGGAAACACCATATATTTT. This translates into CASSLDRFSGNTIYF.

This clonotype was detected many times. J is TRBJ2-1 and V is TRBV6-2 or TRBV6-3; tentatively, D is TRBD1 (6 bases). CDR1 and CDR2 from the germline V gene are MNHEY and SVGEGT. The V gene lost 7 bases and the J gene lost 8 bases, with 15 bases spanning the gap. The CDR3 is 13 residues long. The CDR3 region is CASIRDTFDEQFF. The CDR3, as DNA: TGTGCCAGCATTAGGGACACCTTCGATGAGCAGTTCTTC.